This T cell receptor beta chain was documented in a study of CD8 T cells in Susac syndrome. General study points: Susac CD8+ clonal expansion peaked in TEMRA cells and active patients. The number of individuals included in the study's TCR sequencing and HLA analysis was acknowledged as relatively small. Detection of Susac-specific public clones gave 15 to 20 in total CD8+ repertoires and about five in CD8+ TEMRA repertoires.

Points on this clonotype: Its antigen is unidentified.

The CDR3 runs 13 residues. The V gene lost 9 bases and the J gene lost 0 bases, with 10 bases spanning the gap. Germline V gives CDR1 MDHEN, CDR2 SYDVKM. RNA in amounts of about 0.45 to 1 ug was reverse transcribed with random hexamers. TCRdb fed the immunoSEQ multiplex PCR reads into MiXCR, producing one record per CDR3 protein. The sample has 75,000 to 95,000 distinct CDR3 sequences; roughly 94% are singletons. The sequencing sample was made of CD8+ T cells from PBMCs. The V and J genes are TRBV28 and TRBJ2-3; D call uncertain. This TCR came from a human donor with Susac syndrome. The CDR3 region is CASNLLSTDTQYF. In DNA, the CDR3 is TGTGCCAGTAACCTTCTTAGCACAGATACGCAGTATTTT.